This T cell receptor (beta chain) came from a study of blood T cell repertoires in COVID-19. The CDR3 length is 14 residues. Germline values: CDR1 SEHNR, CDR2 FQNEAQ (reference sequence). After removal of 3 bases from V and 7 bases from J, the junction contained 7 bases not matched to a gene. Original analysis: Estimates of nucleated cell counts were drawn from the amplification of reference gene primers. The repertoire was sequenced with immunoSEQ multiplex PCR; TCRdb's copy has only in-frame clones and lacks some. For V, J and clone size, that table is used; D and trimming come from the DNA. The repertoire has around 290,000 clones, 75% to 90% of them found once; the top ten carry 13%. Seattle researchers signed up patients amid active infection and tracked them longitudinally.

The V call is TRBV7-9, the J call TRBJ2-7, with 9 bases aligning to TRBD1. This TCR derives from a woman aged 70 to 79 with COVID-19, enrolled during active disease. Sequencing was carried out using peripheral blood. The CDR3: CASSFPGQGLEQYF. The DNA of the CDR3 is TGTGCCAGCAGCTTCCCGGGACAGGGTCTAGAGCAGTACTTC.